This section outlines one T cell receptor (beta chain) sequence together with its context. The data originate from a study of blood T cell repertoires in COVID-19. Looking at the study overall: Sites across the United States, Italy and Spain contributed samples from acute and convalescent COVID-19. T cells, B-cell-depleted T cells, or PBMCs provided the cDNA or gDNA that served as material.

Trimming took 5 bases from V and 5 from J; bases not matched to a gene: 9. Germline V gene sequence: CDR1 SGHTA, CDR2 FQGTGA. This CDR3 has 15 amino acids. Authors' analysis steps: Using reference gene primer amplification, nucleated cell counts were estimated. The data were produced by immunoSEQ multiplex PCR, yet TCRdb's version contains in-frame clones alone and is incomplete. V, J and clone size are those of that table, while D and trimming were read from the DNA. The sample lists 80,000 or so clones; 60% to 75% were seen once. The sequence was collected from a man aged 50-60 years with active or convalescent COVID-19. Sequenced sample: peripheral blood. The V and J genes are TRBV7-3 and TRBJ2-5, with TRBD1 matching 9 bases. The CDR3 sequence is CASSQDRGAKETQYF. The DNA for the CDR3 is TGTGCCAGCAGCCAAGACAGGGGGGCGAAGGAGACCCAGTACTTC. Using reference TRBV7-3 and TRBJ2-5 for the parts outside the CDR3, the full variable domain is GAGVSQTPSNKVTEKGKYVELRCDPISGHTALYWYRQSLGQGPEFLIYFQGTGAADDSGLPNDRFFAVRPEGSVSTLKIQRTERGDSAVYLCASSQDRGAKETQYFGPGTRLLVL.